This T cell receptor beta chain originates from a study of patients and donors after allogeneic stem cell transplantation. This clonotype was picked up a small number of times. V lost 3 bases and J lost 4; bases outside the gene matches: 7. The CDR3 has 16 residues. Germline CDR1 is SGHDT and CDR2 is YYEEEE. MiXCR, applied by TCRdb to the RT-PCR reads, yields one record per CDR3 protein. The sample contains approximately 160,000 distinct CDR3 sequences, approximately 24% of which appear only once. Material for sequencing was blood, either unsorted or a sorted T cell fraction (not recorded which). The rearrangement joins TRBV5-6 to TRBJ2-1; 10 bases line up with TRBD2. This clonotype was obtained from a human donor who was either an allogeneic HSCT recipient or a stem cell or donor lymphocyte infusion donor (not recorded which). It is not recorded whose cells these are; they may come from a transplant donor. In DNA form, the CDR3 reads TGTGCCAGCAGCTCCGGACTAGCGGTAACATACAATGAGCAGTTCTTC. This gives the protein CASSSGLAVTYNEQFF.